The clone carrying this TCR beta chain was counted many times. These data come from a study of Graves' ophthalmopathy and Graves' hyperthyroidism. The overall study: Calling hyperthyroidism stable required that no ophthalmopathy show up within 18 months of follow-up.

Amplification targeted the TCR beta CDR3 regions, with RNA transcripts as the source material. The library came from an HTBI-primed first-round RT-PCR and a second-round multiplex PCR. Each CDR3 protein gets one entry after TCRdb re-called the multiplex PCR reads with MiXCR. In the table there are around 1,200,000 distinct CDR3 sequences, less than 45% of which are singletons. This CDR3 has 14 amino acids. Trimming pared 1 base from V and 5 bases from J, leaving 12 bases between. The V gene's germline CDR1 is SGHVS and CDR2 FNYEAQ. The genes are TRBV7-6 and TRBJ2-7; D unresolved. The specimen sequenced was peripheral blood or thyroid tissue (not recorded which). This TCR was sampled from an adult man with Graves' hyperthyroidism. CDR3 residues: CASSLDHGSNEQYF. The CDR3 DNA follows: TGTGCCAGCAGCTTAGATCACGGGTCAAACGAGCAGTACTTC.